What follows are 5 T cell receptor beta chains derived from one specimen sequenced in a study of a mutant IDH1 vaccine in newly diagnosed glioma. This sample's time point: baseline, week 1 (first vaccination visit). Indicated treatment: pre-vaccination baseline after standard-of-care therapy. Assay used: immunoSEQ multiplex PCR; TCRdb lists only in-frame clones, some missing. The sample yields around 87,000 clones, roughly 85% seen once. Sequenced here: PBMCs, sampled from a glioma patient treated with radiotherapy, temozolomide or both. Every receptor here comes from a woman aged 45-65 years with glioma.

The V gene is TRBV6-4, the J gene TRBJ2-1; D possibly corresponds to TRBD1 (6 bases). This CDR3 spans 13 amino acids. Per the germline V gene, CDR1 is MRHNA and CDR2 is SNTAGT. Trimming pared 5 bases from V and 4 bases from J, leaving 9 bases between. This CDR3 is CASSPGTYNEQFF. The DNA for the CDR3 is TGTGCCAGCAGTCCCGGGACATACAATGAGCAGTTCTTC.

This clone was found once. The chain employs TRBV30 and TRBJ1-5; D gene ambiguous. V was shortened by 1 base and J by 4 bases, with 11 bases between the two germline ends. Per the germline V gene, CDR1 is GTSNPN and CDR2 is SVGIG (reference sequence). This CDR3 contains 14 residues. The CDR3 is CAWSADKNNQPQHF. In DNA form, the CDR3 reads TGTGCCTGGAGTGCCGACAAGAATAATCAGCCCCAGCATTTT.

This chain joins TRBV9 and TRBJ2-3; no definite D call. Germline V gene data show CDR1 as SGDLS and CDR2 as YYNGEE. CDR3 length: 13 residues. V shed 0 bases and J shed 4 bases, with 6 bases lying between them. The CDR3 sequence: CASSVARADTQYF. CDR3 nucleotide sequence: TGTGCCAGCAGCGTAGCCCGGGCAGATACGCAGTATTTT.

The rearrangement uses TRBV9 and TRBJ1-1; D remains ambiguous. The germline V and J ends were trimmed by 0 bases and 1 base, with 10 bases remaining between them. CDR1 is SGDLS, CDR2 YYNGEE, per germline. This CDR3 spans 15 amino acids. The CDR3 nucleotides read TGTGCCAGCAGCGTAGGGCCTGACGGGAACACTGAAGCTTTCTTT. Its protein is CASSVGPDGNTEAFF.

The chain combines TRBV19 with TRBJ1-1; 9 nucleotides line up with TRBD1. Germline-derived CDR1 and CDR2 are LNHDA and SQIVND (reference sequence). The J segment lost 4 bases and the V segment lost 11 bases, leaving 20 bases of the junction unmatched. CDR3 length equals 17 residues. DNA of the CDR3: TGTGCCTCCAGAGCTAGGAGACAGGGGGACCGGAGCACTGAAGCTTTCTTT. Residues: CASRARRQGDRSTEAFF. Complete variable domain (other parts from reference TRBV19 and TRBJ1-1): DGGITQSPKYLFRKEGQNVTLSCEQNLNHDAMYWYRQDPGQGLRLIYYSQIVNDFQKGDIAEGYSVSREKKESFPLTVTSAQKNPTAFYLCASRARRQGDRSTEAFFGQGTRLTVV.